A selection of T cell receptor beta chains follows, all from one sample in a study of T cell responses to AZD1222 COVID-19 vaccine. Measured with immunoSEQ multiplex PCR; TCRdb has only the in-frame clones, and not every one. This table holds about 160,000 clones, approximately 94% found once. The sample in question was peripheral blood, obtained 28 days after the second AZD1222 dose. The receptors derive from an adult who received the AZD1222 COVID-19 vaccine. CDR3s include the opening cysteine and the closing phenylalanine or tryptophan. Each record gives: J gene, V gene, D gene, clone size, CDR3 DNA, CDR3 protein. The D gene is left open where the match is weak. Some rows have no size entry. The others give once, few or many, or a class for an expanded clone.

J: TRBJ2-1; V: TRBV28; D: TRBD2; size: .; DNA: TGTGCCAGCAGTTTTATAGCGGGAGTCAGGGGTGAGCAGTTCTTC; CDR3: CASSFIAGVRGEQFF
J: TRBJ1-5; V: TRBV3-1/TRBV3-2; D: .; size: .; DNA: TGTGCCAGCAGCCAAGGTGGGCAGGGTAATCAGCCCCAGCATTTT; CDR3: CASSQGGQGNQPQHF
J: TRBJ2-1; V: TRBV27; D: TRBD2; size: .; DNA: TGTGCCAGCAGTCCCCGACTAGCGGGTTTAAATGAGCAGTTCTTC; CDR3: CASSPRLAGLNEQFF
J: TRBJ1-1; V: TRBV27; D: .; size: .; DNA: TGTGCCAGCAGTTACGCCCTCTCAGGGGTTTGGGGAACTGAAGCTTTCTTT; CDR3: CASSYALSGVWGTEAFF
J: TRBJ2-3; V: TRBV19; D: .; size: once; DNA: TGTGCCAGTAGTATCCCGCTGGGTGCTGGTGGCCTCCATCCTAGCACAGATACGCAGTATTTT; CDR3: CASSIPLGAGGLHPSTDTQYF
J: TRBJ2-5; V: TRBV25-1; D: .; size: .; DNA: TGTGCCAGCAGGACGGGTAACCAAGAGACCCAGTACTTC; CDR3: CASRTGNQETQYF
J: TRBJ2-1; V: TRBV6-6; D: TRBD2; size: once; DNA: TGTGCCAGCAGTTACGGCGGGAGGGCTGATGAGCAGTTCTTC; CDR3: CASSYGGRADEQFF
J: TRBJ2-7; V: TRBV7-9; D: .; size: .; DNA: TGTGCCAGCAGCCCCCCAGGGTGGCACAGCTCCTACGAGCAGTACTTC; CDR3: CASSPPGWHSSYEQYF
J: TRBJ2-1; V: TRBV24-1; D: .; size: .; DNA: TGTGCCACCAGTGATTTTGACAGTTCCTACAATGAGCAGTTCTTC; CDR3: CATSDFDSSYNEQFF
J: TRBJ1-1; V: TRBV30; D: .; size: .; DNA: TGTGCCTGGAGTCAGACCAGGGGATGGGAAGCTTTCTTT; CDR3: CAWSQTRGWEAFF
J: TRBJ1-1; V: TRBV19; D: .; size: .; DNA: TGTGCCAGTAGCCTATCCTCGGCGGGGAAGACTGAAGCTTTCTTT; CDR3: CASSLSSAGKTEAFF
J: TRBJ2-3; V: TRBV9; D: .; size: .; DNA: TGTGCCAGCAGCGTTATAGGGGATACGCAGTATTTT; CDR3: CASSVIGDTQYF
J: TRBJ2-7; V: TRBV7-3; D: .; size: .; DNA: TGTGCCAGCAGCCCGCTCCCGGGAGCTCCCTACGAGCAGTACTTC; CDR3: CASSPLPGAPYEQYF
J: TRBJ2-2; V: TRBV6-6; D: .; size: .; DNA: TGTGCCACGAGGGATATCCCCGGGTCGGGGGCCGGGGAGCTGTTTTTT; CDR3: CATRDIPGSGAGELFF
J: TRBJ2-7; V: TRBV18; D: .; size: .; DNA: TGTGCCAGCTCAGTAGCCGGGACCGAGGGGCAGTACTTC; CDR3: CASSVAGTEGQYF
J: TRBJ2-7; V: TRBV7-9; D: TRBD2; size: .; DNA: TGTGCCAGCAGACCAGGACTAGCGGGGAACTACGAGCAGTACTTC; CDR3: CASRPGLAGNYEQYF
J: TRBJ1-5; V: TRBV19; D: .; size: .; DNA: TGTGCCAGTAGTCCAATGGGGGGGCCAGGGCCCCAGCATTTT; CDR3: CASSPMGGPGPQHF
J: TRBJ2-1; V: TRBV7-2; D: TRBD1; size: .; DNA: TGTGCCAGCAGCCAGACAGGGGGGATCTACAATGAGCAGTTCTTC; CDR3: CASSQTGGIYNEQFF
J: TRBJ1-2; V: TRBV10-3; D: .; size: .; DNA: TGTGCCATCAGTGATCCCCAAGAAGCTAACTATGGCTACACCTTC; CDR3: CAISDPQEANYGYTF
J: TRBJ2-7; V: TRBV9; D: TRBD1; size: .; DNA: TGTGCCAGCAGCGATTGGACAGGGGGGGAGCAGTACTTC; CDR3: CASSDWTGGEQYF
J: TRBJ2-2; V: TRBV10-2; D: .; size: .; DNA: TGCGCCAGCAGTGAGGTCATCGGGGAGCTGTTTTTT; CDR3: CASSEVIGELFF
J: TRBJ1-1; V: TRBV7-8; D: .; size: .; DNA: TGTGCCAGTAAACCGGGACATAGTAACACTGAAGCTTTCTTT; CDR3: CASKPGHSNTEAFF
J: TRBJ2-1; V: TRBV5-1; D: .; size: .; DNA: TGCGCCAGCAGCTTTGGAGGGAGAACCTACAATGAGCAGTTCTTC; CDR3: CASSFGGRTYNEQFF
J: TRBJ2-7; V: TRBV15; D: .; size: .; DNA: TGTGCCACCAGCAGAGAACGGGACCCCTACGAGCAGTACTTC; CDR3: CATSRERDPYEQYF
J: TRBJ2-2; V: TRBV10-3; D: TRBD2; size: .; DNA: TGTGCCATCAGTGAACCGGGACTAGCGGGAATGAACACCGGGGAGCTGTTTTTT; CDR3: CAISEPGLAGMNTGELFF
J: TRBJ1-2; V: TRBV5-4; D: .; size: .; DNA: TGTGCCAGCAGCTTCGGGGGGGGACGGATCCTCAACTATGGCTACACCTTC; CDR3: CASSFGGGRILNYGYTF
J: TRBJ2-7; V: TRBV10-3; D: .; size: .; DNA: TGTGCCACCGGCGGGTCTTCCGGTGAGCAGTACTTC; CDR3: CATGGSSGEQYF
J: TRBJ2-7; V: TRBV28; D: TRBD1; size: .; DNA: TGTGCCAGCAGTTTCCCGGGACAGGGAGCCTTCGGACCCTACGAGCAGTACTTC; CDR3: CASSFPGQGAFGPYEQYF
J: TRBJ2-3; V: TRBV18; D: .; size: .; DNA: TGTGCCAGCTCACCCCTTGGAGGTAGCGGCACAGATACGCAGTATTTT; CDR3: CASSPLGGSGTDTQYF
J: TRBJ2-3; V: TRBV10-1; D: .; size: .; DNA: TGCGCCAGCAGTGCACGGGGTCGGCGCCCTCCTAGCACAGATACGCAGTATTTT; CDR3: CASSARGRRPPSTDTQYF
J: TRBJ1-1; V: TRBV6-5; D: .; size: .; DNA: TGTGCCAGCAGTTACCTGGCAGGGTCGGGCACTGAAGCTTTCTTT; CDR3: CASSYLAGSGTEAFF
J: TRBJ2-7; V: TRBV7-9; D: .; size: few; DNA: TGTGCCAGCAGCTTAGGCCAGGGGAAGTCCGAGCAGTACTTC; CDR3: CASSLGQGKSEQYF
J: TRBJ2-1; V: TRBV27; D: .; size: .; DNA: TGTGCCAGCAGTTTACCCGACCGCTCCAATGAGCAGTTCTTC; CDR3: CASSLPDRSNEQFF
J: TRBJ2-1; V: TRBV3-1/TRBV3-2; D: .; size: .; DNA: TGTGCCAGCAGCCAAGGGGAAGAGGGGGTATACGGGGTCGATGAGCAGTTCTTC; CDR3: CASSQGEEGVYGVDEQFF
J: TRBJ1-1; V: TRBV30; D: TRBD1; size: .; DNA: TGTGCCTGGAGTCTATCACAGGGGGAAGCTTTCTTT; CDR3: CAWSLSQGEAFF
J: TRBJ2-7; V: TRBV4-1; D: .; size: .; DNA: TGCGCCAGCAGCCTTGCTATCCTTGTCGAGGAGCAGTACTTC; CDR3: CASSLAILVEEQYF